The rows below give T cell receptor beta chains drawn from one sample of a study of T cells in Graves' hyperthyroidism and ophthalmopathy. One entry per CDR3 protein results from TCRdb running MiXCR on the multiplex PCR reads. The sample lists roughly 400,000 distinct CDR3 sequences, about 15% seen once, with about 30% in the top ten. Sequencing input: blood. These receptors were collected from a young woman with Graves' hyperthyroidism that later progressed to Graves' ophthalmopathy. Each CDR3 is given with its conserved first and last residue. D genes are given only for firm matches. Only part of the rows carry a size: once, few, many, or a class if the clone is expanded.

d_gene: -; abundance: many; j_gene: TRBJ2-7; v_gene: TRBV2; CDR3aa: CASSEARVYEQYF; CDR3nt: TGTGCCAGCAGTGAAGCGCGGGTCTACGAGCAGTACTTC
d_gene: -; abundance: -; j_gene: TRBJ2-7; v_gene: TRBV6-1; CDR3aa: CASSARGASTFYEQYF; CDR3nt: TGTGCCAGCAGTGCCAGGGGGGCGAGCACCTTCTACGAGCAGTACTTC
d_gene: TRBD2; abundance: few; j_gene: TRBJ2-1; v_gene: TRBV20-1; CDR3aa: CSAKKSGSGNYNEQFF; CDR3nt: TGCAGTGCTAAGAAAAGCGGGAGTGGTAACTACAATGAGCAGTTCTTC
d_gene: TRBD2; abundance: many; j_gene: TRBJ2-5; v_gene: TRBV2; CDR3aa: CASSGGTSGRAVETQYF; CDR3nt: TGTGCCAGCAGTGGCGGGACTAGCGGGAGGGCTGTCGAGACCCAGTACTTC
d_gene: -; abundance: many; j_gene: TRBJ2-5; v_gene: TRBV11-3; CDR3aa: CASSRGLEETQYF; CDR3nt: TGTGCCAGCAGCCGGGGACTGGAAGAGACCCAGTACTTC
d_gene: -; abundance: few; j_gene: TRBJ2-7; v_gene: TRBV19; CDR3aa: CASSINREYYEQYF; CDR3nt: TGTGCCAGTAGTATAAACAGGGAGTACTACGAGCAGTACTTC
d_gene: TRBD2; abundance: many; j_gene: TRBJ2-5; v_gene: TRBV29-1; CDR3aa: CSVQGGEETQYF; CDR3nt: TGCAGCGTCCAGGGAGGGGAAGAGACCCAGTACTTC
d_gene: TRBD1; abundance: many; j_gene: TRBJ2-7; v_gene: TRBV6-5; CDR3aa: CASSYRTPGTATYEQYF; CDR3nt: TGTGCCAGCAGTTACCGGACGCCCGGGACAGCGACCTACGAGCAGTACTTC
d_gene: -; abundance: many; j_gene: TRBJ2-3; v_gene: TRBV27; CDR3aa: CASSLSRGTDTQYF; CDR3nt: TGTGCCAGCAGTTTATCGAGAGGTACAGATACGCAGTATTTT
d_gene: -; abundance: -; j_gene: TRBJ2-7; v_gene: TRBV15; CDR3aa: CATSRERAYEQYF; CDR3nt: TGTGCCACCAGCAGAGAAAGGGCCTACGAGCAGTACTTC
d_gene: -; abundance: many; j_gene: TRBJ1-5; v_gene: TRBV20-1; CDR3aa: CSARVGQSNQPQHF; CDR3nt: TGCAGTGCTAGAGTGGGGCAAAGCAATCAGCCCCAGCATTTT
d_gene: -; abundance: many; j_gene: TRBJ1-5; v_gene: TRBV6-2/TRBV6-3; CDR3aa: CASNLDRGQPQHF; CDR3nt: TGTGCCAGCAACCTAGACCGGGGTCAGCCCCAGCATTTT
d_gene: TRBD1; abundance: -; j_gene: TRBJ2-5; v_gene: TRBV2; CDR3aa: CASRVRQGQTQYF; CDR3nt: TGTGCCAGCAGGGTTCGACAGGGTCAGACCCAGTACTTC
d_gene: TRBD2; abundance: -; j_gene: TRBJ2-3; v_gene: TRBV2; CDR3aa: CASSEGLAGGTTDTQYF; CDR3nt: TGTGCCAGCAGTGAAGGGCTAGCGGGAGGAACCACAGATACGCAGTATTTT
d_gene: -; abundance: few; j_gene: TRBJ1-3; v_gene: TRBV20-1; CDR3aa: CSARDHVGSHTIYF; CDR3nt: TGCAGTGCTAGAGATCACGTAGGGAGTCACACCATATATTTT
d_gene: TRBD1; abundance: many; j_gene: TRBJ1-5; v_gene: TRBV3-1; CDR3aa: CASSQDRGANQPQHF; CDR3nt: TGTGCCAGCAGCCAAGACAGGGGGGCGAATCAGCCCCAGCATTTT
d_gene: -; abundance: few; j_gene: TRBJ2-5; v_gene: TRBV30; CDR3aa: CAWRGSGETQYF; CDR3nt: TGTGCCTGGAGGGGTAGCGGAGAGACCCAGTACTTC
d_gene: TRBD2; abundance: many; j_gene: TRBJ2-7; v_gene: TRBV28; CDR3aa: CASSFLSGSSYEQYF; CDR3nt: TGTGCCAGCAGTTTCTTGAGCGGGAGTTCCTACGAGCAGTACTTC
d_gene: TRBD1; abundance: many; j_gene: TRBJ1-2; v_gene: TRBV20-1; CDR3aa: CSASLAGGTYGYTF; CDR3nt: TGCAGTGCTAGTTTGGCAGGGGGCACCTATGGCTACACCTTC
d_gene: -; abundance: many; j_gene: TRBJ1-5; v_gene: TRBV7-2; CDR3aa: CASSPSGMGGNQPQHF; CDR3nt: TGTGCCAGCAGCCCGTCGGGGATGGGCGGTAATCAGCCCCAGCATTTT
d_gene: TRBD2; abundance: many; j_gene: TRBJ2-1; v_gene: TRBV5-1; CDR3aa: CASSLAGGAVDEQFF; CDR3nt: TGCGCCAGCAGCTTGGCGGGGGGGGCAGTGGATGAGCAGTTCTTC
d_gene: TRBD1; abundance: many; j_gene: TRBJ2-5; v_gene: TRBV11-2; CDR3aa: CASSLPRDRVDETQYF; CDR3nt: TGTGCCAGCAGCTTACCCCGGGACAGGGTTGATGAGACCCAGTACTTC
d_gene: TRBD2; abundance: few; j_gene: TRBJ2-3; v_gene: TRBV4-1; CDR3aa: CASSQVGLVTDTQYF; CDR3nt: TGCGCCAGCAGCCAAGTGGGACTAGTCACAGATACGCAGTATTTT
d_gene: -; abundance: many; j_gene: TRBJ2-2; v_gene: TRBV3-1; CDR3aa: CASSQGWGTGELFF; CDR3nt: TGTGCCAGCAGCCAAGGATGGGGGACCGGGGAGCTGTTTTTT
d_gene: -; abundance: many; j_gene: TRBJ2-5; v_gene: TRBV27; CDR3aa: CASSPRLPFQETQYF; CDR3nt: TGTGCCAGCAGTCCCCGACTGCCGTTTCAAGAGACCCAGTACTTC
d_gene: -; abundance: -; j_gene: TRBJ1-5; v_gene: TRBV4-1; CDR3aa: CASSQGTAWKPQHF; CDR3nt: TGCGCCAGCAGCCAAGGGACAGCCTGGAAGCCCCAGCATTTT